This TCR beta chain was sequenced in a study of cytomegalovirus exposure and HLA in healthy donors. The CDR3 spans 15 residues. Germline CDR1 is SGHAT and CDR2 is FQDESV (reference sequence). V was cut by 5 bases and J by 3 bases, with 17 bases left in between. PCR involved 60 Vbeta and 13 Jbeta primers. Assay: immunoSEQ multiplex PCR; the TCRdb copy retains only in-frame clones and omits some. The sample yields 170,000 or so clones, roughly 80% seen once. The chain employs TRBV11-1 and TRBJ2-7; maybe TRBD1 (6 bases). The sequenced sample was PBMCs. This clonotype was obtained from a woman in her twenties or thirties in good health and CMV-seronegative. The CDR3 DNA is TGTGCCAGCAGCCCCTTAGGGGGAAACTACTACGAGCAGTACTTC. Residues: CASSPLGGNYYEQYF.